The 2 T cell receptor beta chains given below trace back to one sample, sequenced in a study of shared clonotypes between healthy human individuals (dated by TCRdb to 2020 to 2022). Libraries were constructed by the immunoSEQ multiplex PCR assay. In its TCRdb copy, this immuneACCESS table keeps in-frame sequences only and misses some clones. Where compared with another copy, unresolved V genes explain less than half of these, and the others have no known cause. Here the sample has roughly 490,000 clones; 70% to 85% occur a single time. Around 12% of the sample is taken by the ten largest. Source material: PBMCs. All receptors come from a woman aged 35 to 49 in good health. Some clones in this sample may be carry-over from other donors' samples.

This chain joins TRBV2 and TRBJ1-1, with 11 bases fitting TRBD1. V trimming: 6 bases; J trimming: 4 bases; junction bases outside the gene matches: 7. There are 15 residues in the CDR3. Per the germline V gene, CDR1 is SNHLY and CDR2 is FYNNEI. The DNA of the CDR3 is TGTGCCAGCAGGGGGGACAGGGGGTTTGGCACTGAAGCTTTCTTT. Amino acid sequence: CASRGDRGFGTEAFF.

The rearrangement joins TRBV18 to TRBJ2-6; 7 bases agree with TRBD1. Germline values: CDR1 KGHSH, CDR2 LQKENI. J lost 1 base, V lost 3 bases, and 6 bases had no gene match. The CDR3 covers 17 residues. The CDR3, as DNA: TGTGCCAGCTCACCCGGGACAGTCCTTTCTGGGGCCAACGTCCTGACTTTC. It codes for CASSPGTVLSGANVLTF.